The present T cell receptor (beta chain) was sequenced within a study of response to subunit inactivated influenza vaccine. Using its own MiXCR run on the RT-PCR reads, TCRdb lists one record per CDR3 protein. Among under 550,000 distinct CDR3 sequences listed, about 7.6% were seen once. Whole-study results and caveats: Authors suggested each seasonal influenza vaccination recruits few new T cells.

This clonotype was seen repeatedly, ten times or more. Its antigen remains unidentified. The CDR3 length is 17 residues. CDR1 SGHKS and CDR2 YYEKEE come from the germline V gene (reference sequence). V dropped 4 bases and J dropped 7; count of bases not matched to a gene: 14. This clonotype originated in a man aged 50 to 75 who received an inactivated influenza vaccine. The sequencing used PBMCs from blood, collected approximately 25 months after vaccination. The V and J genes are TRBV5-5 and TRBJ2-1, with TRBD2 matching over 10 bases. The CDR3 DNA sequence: TGTGCCAGCAGCCCTCGTCTAGCGGGAGTATTGTTGAATGAGCAGTTCTTC. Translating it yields CASSPRLAGVLLNEQFF.